These 17 T cell receptor beta chains were all obtained from the same sample, sequenced in a study of control samples from healthy donors and cancer patients. The table came from immunoSEQ multiplex PCR; TCRdb's copy has only in-frame clones and leaves some out. Here the sample spans about 190,000 clones, roughly nine tenths being singletons. Sequenced: blood. All receptors derive from a man aged 30-40 years in good health.

The CDR3: CASSPTGDTEAFF. Written as DNA, the CDR3 is TGTGCCAGCAGCCCAACCGGGGACACTGAAGCTTTCTTT. The gene calls are TRBV27 and TRBJ1-1; D is undetermined. The CDR3 is made up of 13 amino acids. The germline V and J ends were trimmed by 6 bases and 3 bases, with 11 bases remaining between them. In germline, CDR1 is MNHEY, CDR2 SMNVEV (reference sequence).

This clone appeared a single time. The CDR3 nucleotides are TGTGCCAGCAGCCGCCGAGGCCCTGGAGAAAAACTGTTTTTT. Amino acids: CASSRRGPGEKLFF. This chain uses TRBV7-2 with TRBJ1-4; no firm D call. The CDR3 has 14 residues. Germline-derived CDR1 and CDR2 are SGHTA and FQGNSA. Trimming removed 5 bases at V and 8 bases at J, with 15 bases between.

The V and J genes are TRBV11-2 and TRBJ2-5, with 11 bases identical to TRBD2. After removal of 5 bases from V and 2 bases from J, the junction contained 7 bases not matched to a gene. In germline, CDR1 is SGHAT, CDR2 FQNNGV. This CDR3 spans 16 amino acids. CDR3 amino acids: CASSPTGTSGQETQYF. CDR3 in DNA: TGTGCCAGCAGCCCGACCGGGACTAGCGGACAAGAGACCCAGTACTTC.

CDR3 protein: CASSSQGRTGELFF. The CDR3 DNA sequence: TGCGCCAGCAGCTCTCAGGGGAGAACCGGGGAGCTGTTTTTT. The rearrangement links TRBV5-1 to TRBJ2-2; possible D gene TRBD1, 6 bases. The CDR3 has 14 amino acids. V gave up 3 bases and J gave up 5 bases, with 11 bases separating them. In germline, CDR1 is SGHRS, CDR2 YFSETQ.

The CDR3 DNA is TGTGCCAGCAGCCACAGGGCTAGCGGCAATCAGCCCCAGCATTTT. It is translated as CASSHRASGNQPQHF. The chain joins TRBV27 to TRBJ1-5, with D perhaps TRBD1 (6 bases). CDR3 length: 15 amino acids. In germline, CDR1 is MNHEY, CDR2 SMNVEV (reference sequence). V shed 6 bases and J shed 2 bases, with 14 bases lying between them.

The chain uses TRBV15 and TRBJ2-1, with 10 bases lining up with TRBD1. Germline-derived CDR1 and CDR2 are LNHNV and YYDKDF (reference sequence). The CDR3 is made up of 16 amino acids. Unmatched junction bases numbered 11, after V lost 3 bases and J lost 9 bases. In nucleotides, the CDR3 is TGTGCCACCAGCAGCCCCGGGACAGGGGAGGTGGGTGAGCAGTTCTTC. It specifies CATSSPGTGEVGEQFF.

The chain links TRBV20-1 to TRBJ1-2, with a tentative D call TRBD1 (6 bases). The CDR3 is 11 amino acids. In germline, CDR1 is DFQATT, CDR2 SNEGSKA (reference sequence). Here the CDR3 DNA reads TGCGGTGTAGGGGGGTCGACTGGCTACACCTTC. This encodes CGVGGSTGYTF.

This chain joins TRBV6-5 and TRBJ1-5; tentatively, D is TRBD1 (5 bases). Looked up from germline, CDR1 is MNHEY and CDR2 is SVGAGI. This CDR3 is 15 amino acids long. V dropped 6 bases and J dropped 0 bases, with 12 bases sitting between them. Here the CDR3 DNA reads TGTGCCAGCAGCGTGACAGACTATAGCAATCAGCCCCAGCATTTT. Its translation is CASSVTDYSNQPQHF.

The chain employs TRBV5-6 and TRBJ2-7, with D perhaps TRBD2 (6 bases). Germline V gene lookup returns CDR1 SGHDT and CDR2 YYEEEE. The CDR3 extends over 16 amino acids. Trimming cost V 3 bases and J 2 bases, with 18 bases left between them. In DNA form, the CDR3 reads TGTGCCAGCAGCTCGTTGGGGGGTAAAAACACCTACGAGCAGTACTTC. It yields the protein CASSSLGGKNTYEQYF.

The gene calls are TRBV3-1 (or the pseudogene TRBV3-2) and TRBJ2-2; D not resolved. The germline CDR1 and CDR2 sequences are LGHDT and YNNKEL (reference sequence). CDR3 length: 14 amino acids. The ends were cut back, 0 bases at V and 4 bases at J, with 6 bases in the middle. The CDR3 here is CASSQELGTGELFF. In nucleotides, the CDR3 is TGTGCCAGCAGCCAAGAACTTGGCACCGGGGAGCTGTTTTTT.

The J gene is TRBJ1-4, the V gene TRBV2; 9 bases map to TRBD1. V shed 6 bases, J shed 3 bases, and the junction held 8 bases outside the gene matches. CDR3 length: 16 amino acids. Germline-derived CDR1 and CDR2 are SNHLY and FYNNEI. CDR3 DNA sequence: TGTGCCAGCAGGCTCGGACAGGGGAAGGCTAATGAAAAACTGTTTTTT. It specifies CASRLGQGKANEKLFF.

This clone was observed a single time. The chain recombines TRBV18 with TRBJ1-4, with D unclear. The germline V gene encodes CDR1 KGHSH and CDR2 LQKENI. Between the trimmed V and J ends, which lost 2 bases and 4 bases, there was a span of 11 bases. This CDR3 contains 15 residues. DNA for the CDR3: TGTGCCAGCTCACCATCTGCGGGAATTAATGAAAAACTGTTTTTT. Encoded protein: CASSPSAGINEKLFF.

This CDR3 reads CASSLREHYSGNTIYF. Written as DNA, the CDR3 is TGTGCCAGCAGCTTACGAGAGCACTACTCTGGAAACACCATATATTTT. V is TRBV11-2 and J is TRBJ1-3; D unresolved. The CDR3 is 16 residues long. Germline lookup yields CDR1 SGHAT and CDR2 FQNNGV. Trimming removed 2 bases from V and 0 bases from J, with 11 bases in between.

This chain links TRBV12-5 with TRBJ1-2, with 9 bases matching TRBD1. CDR1 is LGHNT, CDR2 FRNRAP, per germline. This CDR3 is 14 amino acids long. The trim removed 6 bases at V and 5 bases at J, leaving 7 bases unmatched. The CDR3 DNA is TGTGCTAGTGGCCCAGGGACAGGGTTTTATGGCTACACCTTC. Its translation is CASGPGTGFYGYTF.

The rearrangement joins TRBV2 to TRBJ1-4; 7 bases align to TRBD1. CDR3 size: 15 residues. V shed 1 base, J shed 7 bases, and the junction held 6 bases outside the gene matches. From germline, CDR1 is SNHLY and CDR2 FYNNEI. CDR3 nucleotides: TGTGCCAGCAGTGAAGACAGGGGTGGGAGTGAAAAACTGTTTTTT. Encoded protein: CASSEDRGGSEKLFF.

This rearrangement joins TRBV30 to TRBJ1-1; D call uncertain. V dropped 8 bases and J dropped 1 base, with 8 bases sitting between them. CDR1 and CDR2 (germline): GTSNPN, SVGIG (reference sequence). The CDR3 loop spans 11 amino acids. For the CDR3, the DNA is TGTGCCGCAACCTCGAACACTGAAGCTTTCTTT. Translated, it gives CAATSNTEAFF.

The chain is built from TRBV24-1 and TRBJ1-5, with 7 bases matching TRBD1. With V trimmed by 9 bases and J by 0 bases, 22 bases remained unmatched. The CDR3 is 20 residues long. Germline values: CDR1 KGHDR, CDR2 SFDVKD. The CDR3 coding sequence is TGTGCCACCGGAAAGGTTGGTGGCAGGGGGGGGGAATATAGCAATCAGCCCCAGCATTTT. Protein product: CATGKVGGRGGEYSNQPQHF.